This T cell receptor (beta chain) was obtained from a study of blood T cell repertoires in COVID-19. Study-wide context: Collection of acute and convalescent COVID-19 samples took place in the United States, Italy and Spain. Sample material is recorded as cDNA or gDNA derived from T cells, B-cell-depleted T cells, or PBMCs.

Per the study methods: Nucleated cell counts were estimated from reference gene primer amplification. Here immunoSEQ multiplex PCR was the method, and the copy in TCRdb shows in-frame clones only, minus some. D and trimming come from the DNA, and the V and J calls and clone size come from that table. The sample comprises over 120,000 clones, approximately 83% of which are singletons, and 3% to 3.5% rests with the top ten. The CDR3 has 15 amino acids. Germline CDR1 reads MNHEY; CDR2 reads SVGEGT. J was trimmed by 8 bases and V by 4 bases; bases with no gene match: 8. Input material: peripheral blood. The chain combines TRBV6-2 or TRBV6-3 with TRBJ2-4, with 10 positions matching TRBD1. This sequence was found in a woman of 80 years or more with acute or convalescent COVID-19. CDR3 region: CASSSATGGWDIQYF. In nucleotides, the CDR3 is TGTGCCAGCAGTTCCGCGACAGGGGGCTGGGACATTCAGTACTTC.